The 32 T cell receptor beta chains presented below share a single source sample, sequenced in a study of blood T cell repertoires in COVID-19 (TCRdb year 2020). The method behind the library was the immunoSEQ multiplex PCR assay. In TCRdb, the immuneACCESS table is reduced to in-frame sequences with V and J assigned. These tables do not hold every clone; where another copy was compared, an unresolved V gene accounts for under half, and the others remain unexplained. Here the sample has about 480,000 clones; approximately 92% occur a single time. In total, the top ten clones hold roughly 0.9% of the sample. The sample consisted of peripheral blood. The receptors stem from a man between 18 and 35 years old with COVID-19, enrolled during active disease.

Only one count was recorded for this clone. The chain employs TRBV19 and TRBJ1-5; D may be TRBD1 (5 bases). V dropped 3 bases and J dropped 4 bases, with 13 bases sitting between them. Germline V CDR1 and CDR2: LNHDA, SQIVND (reference sequence). This CDR3 region has 15 residues. As DNA, the CDR3 is TGTGCCAGTAGTATCGCCGGACACAGGAATCAGCCCCAGCATTTT. Translated, it gives CASSIAGHRNQPQHF.

V and J are TRBV5-1 and TRBJ1-2; 12 nucleotides match TRBD1. Germline V gene sequence: CDR1 SGHRS, CDR2 YFSETQ. This CDR3 spans 14 amino acids. J was trimmed by 8 bases and V by 0 bases; bases with no gene match: 2. CDR3 region: CASSLEGTGGGYTF. Written as DNA, the CDR3 is TGCGCCAGCAGCTTGGAGGGGACAGGGGGCGGCTACACCTTC.

The chain links TRBV19 to TRBJ2-2; possibly TRBD2 for D (5 bases). Germline values: CDR1 LNHDA, CDR2 SQIVND (reference sequence). CDR3 length equals 16 residues. Trimming removed 2 bases from V and 0 bases from J, with 10 bases in between. The CDR3 DNA reads as TGTGCCAGTAGTATATTTAGCGACGCGAACACCGGGGAGCTGTTTTTT. Amino acid sequence: CASSIFSDANTGELFF.

This chain uses TRBV6-5 with TRBJ2-5; 10 positions agree with TRBD2. Germline lookup yields CDR1 MNHEY and CDR2 SVGAGI. There are 14 residues in the CDR3. Trimming removed 9 bases from V and 1 base from J; junction bases left unmatched: 5. CDR3 region: CASSGTSAQETQYF. CDR3 bases: TGTGCCAGTTCCGGGACTAGCGCCCAAGAGACCCAGTACTTC.

This chain connects TRBV7-3 to TRBJ2-5; 12 bases are shared with TRBD2. Germline CDR1 SGHTA, CDR2 FQGTGA. The CDR3 spans 16 residues. The ends lost 5 bases at V and 5 bases at J; junction bases unmatched: 9. In DNA form, the CDR3 reads TGTGCCAGCAGCCCCACGACTAGCGGGAGTCGGGAGACCCAGTACTTC. The encoded protein is CASSPTTSGSRETQYF.

This sequence joins TRBV10-2 and TRBJ2-5; 7 bases are shared with TRBD2. CDR1 is WSHSY, CDR2 SAAADI, per germline. The V and J ends lost 7 bases and 5 bases, in that order; junction bases with no gene match: 7. The CDR3 is 13 amino acids. CDR3 nucleotide sequence: TGCGCCAGCATTCCTAGCGGTGGGGAGACCCAGTACTTC. Its translation is CASIPSGGETQYF.

This chain joins TRBV11-3 and TRBJ2-4; D possibly corresponds to TRBD1 (6 bases). Germline CDR1 reads SGHNT; CDR2 reads YENEEA. The CDR3 spans 14 residues. The V and J ends lost 3 bases and 4 bases respectively, with 10 bases between them. In DNA form, the CDR3 reads TGTGCCAGCAGCTTGTCCAGGGGTAAAAACATTCAGTACTTC. The encoded protein is CASSLSRGKNIQYF.

The table lists this clone with a count of one. The genes are TRBV19 and TRBJ2-5; no firm D call. CDR1 LNHDA and CDR2 SQIVND come from the germline V gene (reference sequence). V lost 8 bases to trimming and J lost 5 bases, with 3 bases between them. This CDR3 has 9 amino acids. CDR3 nucleotides: TGTGCCAGTCCGGAGACCCAGTACTTC. Translating it yields CASPETQYF.

This clone was seen a handful of times. The chain carries TRBV30 and TRBJ1-5, with no clear D. Trimming pared 2 bases from V and 4 bases from J, leaving 12 bases between. CDR1 is GTSNPN and CDR2 is SVGIG in the germline V gene (reference sequence). The CDR3 is 14 amino acids. This CDR3 reads CAWSKVTSNQPQHF. CDR3 DNA: TGTGCCTGGAGTAAAGTGACAAGTAATCAGCCCCAGCATTTT.

J is TRBJ2-2 and V is TRBV19; 11 nucleotides line up with TRBD2. V dropped 11 bases and J dropped 4; count of bases not matched to a gene: 12. Germline-derived CDR1 and CDR2 are LNHDA and SQIVND (reference sequence). The CDR3 extends over 16 amino acids. The CDR3 loop reads CAAGASGRSGTGELFF. The CDR3, as DNA: TGTGCCGCAGGGGCTAGCGGGAGGAGCGGCACCGGGGAGCTGTTTTTT. Using reference TRBV19 and TRBJ2-2 for the parts outside the CDR3, the full variable domain is DGGITQSPKYLFRKEGQNVTLSCEQNLNHDAMYWYRQDPGQGLRLIYYSQIVNDFQKGDIAEGYSVSREKKESFPLTVTSAQKNPTAFYLCAAGASGRSGTGELFFGEGSRLTVL.

This clone appeared once. This chain uses TRBV25-1 with TRBJ2-3; D is ambiguous. The CDR3 has 15 residues. Trimming took off 6 bases at V and 3 bases at J, with 16 bases between the two ends. CDR1 is MGHDK, CDR2 SYGVNS, per germline. The CDR3: CASSVTGPHTDTQYF. Written as DNA, the CDR3 is TGTGCCAGCAGCGTTACCGGTCCTCATACAGATACGCAGTATTTT.

The chain has TRBV3-1 (or the pseudogene TRBV3-2) and TRBJ2-7; D gene uncertain. The CDR3 totals 15 residues. Trimming removed 4 bases from V and 0 bases from J, with 13 bases in between. Germline loops: CDR1 LGHDT, CDR2 YNNKEL (reference sequence). The CDR3 bases are TGTGCCAGCAGCCCGACTTCTTACCACTCCTACGAGCAGTACTTC. Translated, it gives CASSPTSYHSYEQYF.

The sample holds one count of this clone. The rearrangement joins TRBV5-1 to TRBJ2-7, with D perhaps matching TRBD1 (6 bases). Germline V lookup: CDR1 SGHRS, CDR2 YFSETQ. The CDR3 totals 14 residues. Trimming removed 4 bases at V and 0 bases at J, with 11 bases between. CDR3 coding DNA: TGCGCCAGCAGCGCCCAGGGGAGCTCCTACGAGCAGTACTTC. Translated: CASSAQGSSYEQYF.

This rearrangement joins TRBV2 to TRBJ2-3, with D possibly TRBD1 on 6 matching bases. The V and J ends lost 5 bases and 2 bases respectively, with 17 bases between them. This CDR3 spans 16 amino acids. Germline-derived CDR1 and CDR2 are SNHLY and FYNNEI. In DNA, the CDR3 is TGTGCCAGCAGTCTATCCCTCAGGGACAACACAGATACGCAGTATTTT. Its protein is CASSLSLRDNTDTQYF.

J is TRBJ1-5 and V is TRBV19; a possible D gene is TRBD1 (5 bases). Germline-derived CDR1 and CDR2 are LNHDA and SQIVND (reference sequence). V lost 3 bases, J lost 5 bases, and 11 bases lay in between. CDR3 size: 14 residues. DNA of the CDR3: TGTGCCAGTAGTATCCAGGGTCGGGATCAGCCCCAGCATTTT. This gives the protein CASSIQGRDQPQHF.

The chain has TRBV6-1 and TRBJ2-2; D perhaps matches TRBD1 (6 bases). The V gene lost 6 bases and the J gene lost 0 bases, with 14 bases spanning the gap. CDR1 MNHNS and CDR2 SASEGT come from the germline V gene. This CDR3 is 16 amino acids long. The DNA of the CDR3 is TGTGCCAGCAGGGAAACAGGGCCCACGAACACCGGGGAGCTGTTTTTT. This translates into CASRETGPTNTGELFF.

CDR3 sequence reads: CASSIPGRGGYTF. For the CDR3, the DNA is TGTGCCAGCAGCATCCCAGGGCGAGGCGGCTACACCTTC. The rearrangement uses TRBV12-3 or TRBV12-4 and TRBJ1-2, with D tentatively TRBD1 (5 bases). The CDR3 runs to 13 residues. Trimming shortened V by 6 bases and J by 8 bases, and 16 bases separated the two germline ends.

The rearrangement joins TRBV2 to TRBJ2-1; 7 nucleotides line up with TRBD2. V was clipped by 6 bases and J by 2 bases; unmatched bases: 4. The CDR3 totals 14 residues. CDR1 and CDR2 from the germline V gene are SNHLY and FYNNEI. CDR3 protein: CASRPGLTYNEQFF. In DNA, the CDR3 is TGTGCCAGCAGACCGGGACTAACCTACAATGAGCAGTTCTTC.

The V call is TRBV2, the J call TRBJ2-3, with 11 nucleotides matching TRBD2. The J segment lost 0 bases and the V segment lost 4 bases, leaving 6 bases of the junction unmatched. This CDR3 spans 17 amino acids. CDR1 is SNHLY, CDR2 FYNNEI, per germline. CDR3 nucleotides: TGTGCCAGCAGTGCGAGGCGACTAGCGGGAAGCACAGATACGCAGTATTTT. The encoded protein is CASSARRLAGSTDTQYF.

A word on this clone: This sample includes further DNA sequences coding for the same CDR3. The chain uses TRBV30 and TRBJ1-5; the D is unclear. The CDR3 sequence is 13 residues long. Trimming pared 2 bases from V and 4 bases from J, leaving 9 bases between. The germline gives CDR1 GTSNPN, CDR2 SVGIG (reference sequence). Here the CDR3 DNA reads TGTGCCTGGAGTCCCCGGTCAAATCAGCCCCAGCATTTT. It is translated as CAWSPRSNQPQHF.

V is TRBV13 and J is TRBJ1-1; D perhaps matches TRBD1 (5 bases). Germline-derived CDR1 and CDR2 are PRHDT and FYEKMQ (reference sequence). V was cut by 0 bases and J by 5 bases, with 7 bases left in between. The CDR3 covers 13 residues. In DNA form, the CDR3 reads TGTGCCAGCAGCTTAGGCCGGGGGACTGAAGCTTTCTTT. It is translated as CASSLGRGTEAFF.

This clone came up a few times. The chain joins TRBV18 to TRBJ2-7; 9 nucleotides line up with TRBD1. The CDR3 extends over 15 amino acids. Germline V lookup: CDR1 KGHSH, CDR2 LQKENI. V shed 3 bases, J shed 2 bases, and the junction held 5 bases outside the gene matches. Here the CDR3 reads CASSPKDRGAYEQYF. In DNA, the CDR3 is TGTGCCAGCTCACCTAAGGACAGGGGAGCCTACGAGCAGTACTTC.

This clone has only one observation. The V and J genes are TRBV2 and TRBJ2-3; D possibly corresponds to TRBD1 (5 bases). Trimming took off 5 bases at V and 0 bases at J, with 12 bases between the two ends. The CDR3 runs 15 residues. Germline CDR1 and CDR2: SNHLY and FYNNEI. The CDR3 is CASSPRTSSTDTQYF. The CDR3 DNA follows: TGTGCCAGCAGTCCCCGGACAAGTAGCACAGATACGCAGTATTTT.

The J gene is TRBJ2-1, the V gene TRBV29-1; TRBD1 is a possible D gene (6 bases). Germline assignment: CDR1 SQVTM and CDR2 ANQGSEA. This CDR3 spans 14 amino acids. V lost 6 bases and J lost 4, with 16 bases in between. The CDR3 region is CSVRDTLLYNEQFF. The CDR3 DNA sequence: TGCAGCGTCAGGGACACCCTTTTATACAATGAGCAGTTCTTC.

The gene calls are TRBV5-1 and TRBJ2-7; D may be TRBD2 (5 bases). CDR3 size: 15 residues. The V end was cut by 0 bases, the J end by 4 bases, with 14 bases between. Germline V CDR1 and CDR2: SGHRS, YFSETQ. CDR3 in DNA: TGCGCCAGCAGCTTGGCCCCGGGGTTTGGGTACGAGCAGTACTTC. This sequence encodes CASSLAPGFGYEQYF.

The chain links TRBV7-9 to TRBJ2-5; D possibly corresponds to TRBD1 (5 bases). Trimming took off 2 bases at V and 4 bases at J, with 20 bases between the two ends. Germline V gene sequence: CDR1 SEHNR, CDR2 FQNEAQ (reference sequence). CDR3 length: 17 residues. The chain's CDR3 is CASSLSAPRTRRETQYF. The CDR3 DNA sequence: TGTGCCAGCAGCTTATCCGCCCCCAGGACACGGAGAGAGACCCAGTACTTC. Filled out from reference TRBV7-9 and TRBJ2-5, the complete variable domain reads DTGVSQNPRHKITKRGQNVTFRCDPISEHNRLYWYRQTLGQGPEFLTYFQNEAQLEKSRLLSDRFSAERPKGSFSTLEIQRTEQGDSAMYLCASSLSAPRTRRETQYFGPGTRLLVL.

This chain links TRBV5-1 with TRBJ2-5; 10 bases fit TRBD1. The CDR3 runs 14 residues. J lost 5 bases, V lost 2 bases, and 3 bases had no gene match. Germline values: CDR1 SGHRS, CDR2 YFSETQ. The CDR3 bases are TGCGCCAGCAGCTTTGGGACAGGGGTGGAGACCCAGTACTTC. This codes for CASSFGTGVETQYF.

This clone was counted a single time. This chain uses TRBV2 with TRBJ2-1; 7 bases map to TRBD2. Per germline, CDR1 SNHLY and CDR2 FYNNEI. The trim removed 7 bases at V and 3 bases at J, leaving 9 bases unmatched. The CDR3 extends over 15 amino acids. CDR3 bases: TGTGCCAGCATCGGGGAACTAGCGAGCTACAATGAGCAGTTCTTC. This codes for CASIGELASYNEQFF.

J is TRBJ2-1 and V is TRBV7-8, with 9 nucleotides matching TRBD2. V was clipped by 5 bases and J by 2 bases; unmatched bases: 13. CDR1 and CDR2 (germline): SGHVS, FQNEAQ. The CDR3 covers 18 residues. The CDR3 loop is CASSISGGGGATYNEQFF. As DNA, the CDR3 is TGTGCCAGCAGCATTAGTGGGGGCGGGGGGGCCACCTACAATGAGCAGTTCTTC.

This clone was recorded a few times. V gene TRBV6-5 combines with J gene TRBJ1-6; D gene unclear. V gave up 7 bases and J gave up 3 bases, with 13 bases separating them. This CDR3 spans 15 amino acids. CDR1 is MNHEY, CDR2 SVGAGI, per germline. CDR3 protein: CASTIQEHYNSPLHF. DNA of the CDR3: TGTGCCAGCACCATTCAAGAGCACTATAATTCACCCCTCCACTTT.

A remark on this clone: Distinct nucleotide sequences in the sample also encode this CDR3. The V and J genes are TRBV5-1 and TRBJ2-2, with unresolved D. Deletions cut 4 bases from V and 2 bases from J, with 3 bases between. Germline V gene sequence: CDR1 SGHRS, CDR2 YFSETQ. CDR3 length: 12 residues. The chain's CDR3 is CASSLNTGELFF. CDR3 coding DNA: TGCGCCAGCAGCCTAAACACCGGGGAGCTGTTTTTT.

The chain has TRBV2 and TRBJ2-2; TRBD1 agrees at 7 bases. The CDR3 has 14 amino acids. Per the germline V gene, CDR1 is SNHLY and CDR2 is FYNNEI. V trimming: 4 bases; J trimming: 5 bases; junction bases outside the gene matches: 4. CDR3 region: CASSAGTATGELFF. The CDR3 nucleotides read TGTGCCAGCAGTGCCGGGACAGCGACCGGGGAGCTGTTTTTT. The variable domain in full, completed from reference TRBV2 and TRBJ2-2, reads EPEVTQTPSHQVTQMGQEVILRCVPISNHLYFYWYRQILGQKVEFLVSFYNNEISEKSEIFDDQFSVERPDGSNFTLKIRSTKLEDSAMYFCASSAGTATGELFFGEGSRLTVL.